Sequencing of this T cell receptor (beta chain) was carried out in a study of blood T cell repertoires in COVID-19. Study information: Sample material is recorded as cDNA or gDNA derived from T cells, B-cell-depleted T cells, or PBMCs.

Source study methods: It was from reference gene primer amplification that nucleated cell counts were estimated. TCRdb keeps only in-frame clones here, not all; method: immunoSEQ multiplex PCR. V and J calls and clone size come straight from that table; D and trimming were deduced from the DNA. The profile shows 200,000 or so clones, roughly nine tenths of them singletons. This clone turned up a few times. The V gene end was trimmed by 5 bases and the J gene end by 2 bases; junction bases not matched to a gene: 12. Germline CDR1 reads SEHNR; CDR2 reads FQNEAQ (reference sequence). There are 16 residues in the CDR3.

The TCR comes from a man between 70 and 80 years old with active or convalescent COVID-19. The rearrangement uses TRBV7-9 and TRBJ2-7; TRBD1 agrees at 7 bases. The sample consisted of peripheral blood. This CDR3 is CASSPVLGGPPYEQYF. The CDR3 DNA follows: TGTGCCAGCAGCCCCGTGCTAGGGGGCCCCCCCTACGAGCAGTACTTC. The complete variable domain, with remaining parts taken from reference TRBV7-9 and TRBJ2-7, reads DTGVSQNPRHKITKRGQNVTFRCDPISEHNRLYWYRQTLGQGPEFLTYFQNEAQLEKSRLLSDRFSAERPKGSFSTLEIQRTEQGDSAMYLCASSPVLGGPPYEQYFGPGTRLTVT.